This record concerns one T cell receptor (beta chain) sequence. Its specificity is not known. Sequencing used immunoSEQ multiplex PCR; TCRdb keeps in-frame clones, though not all of them. The sample holds roughly 200,000 clones; about 93% are singletons and the top ten take 0.9% to 1.1%. This sample was taken from a study of T cell responses to AZD1222 COVID-19 vaccine. The study, taken as a whole, reports: Elevations in Spike-specific TCR breadth and depth followed administration of two AZD1222 doses.

Looked up from germline, CDR1 is GTSNPN and CDR2 is SVGIG (reference sequence). This CDR3 has 16 amino acids. Trimming cost V 5 bases and J 0 bases; bases outside gene matches: 12. The TCR originated in an adult in good health. Source: peripheral blood, taken on day 0 of MenACWY control vaccination. The genes are TRBV30 and TRBJ1-1; 7 nucleotides line up with TRBD1. The CDR3 DNA reads TGTGCCTGGGGGAAGGAGCTCAGGGGGGTGAACACTGAAGCTTTCTTT. Translation gives CAWGKELRGVNTEAFF.